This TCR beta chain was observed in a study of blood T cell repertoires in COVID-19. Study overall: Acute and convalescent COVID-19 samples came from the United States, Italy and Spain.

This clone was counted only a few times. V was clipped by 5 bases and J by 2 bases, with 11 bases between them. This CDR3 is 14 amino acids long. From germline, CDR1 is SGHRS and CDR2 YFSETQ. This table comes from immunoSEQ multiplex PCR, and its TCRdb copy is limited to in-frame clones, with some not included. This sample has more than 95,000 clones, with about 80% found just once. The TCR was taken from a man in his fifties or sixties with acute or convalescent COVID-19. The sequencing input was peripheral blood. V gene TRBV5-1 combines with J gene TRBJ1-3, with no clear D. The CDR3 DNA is TGCGCCAGCAGTCCCCAGGTGCCTGGAAACACCATATATTTT. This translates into CASSPQVPGNTIYF.